This T cell receptor (beta chain) was identified during a study of cytomegalovirus exposure and HLA in healthy donors. The wider study: Among the approximately 370 donors who were genotyped, about 84% fell in the genetic ancestry cluster that is associated with self-reported Caucasian donors. Study outcomes and limitations: A previous analysis found most TCR beta V segments productive roughly 90% or roughly 30% of the time.

The CDR3 spans 12 residues. Trimming removed 5 bases from V and 12 bases from J; junction bases left unmatched: 13. The germline gives CDR1 GTSNPN, CDR2 SVGIG (reference sequence). Turning to this clone: Its target is unknown.

The PCR had 60 Vbeta and 13 Jbeta primers. Sequencing used immunoSEQ multiplex PCR; TCRdb keeps in-frame clones, though not all of them. The data show 200,000 to 250,000 clones, 76% seen once. This clonotype was sampled from a man between 18 and 29 years old in good health and CMV-seronegative. The material sequenced was PBMCs. J is TRBJ2-7 and V is TRBV30, with 7 bases aligning to TRBD2. The CDR3 coding sequence is TGTGCCTGGGGGGACTATCACTACGGGTGGTACTTC. Protein sequence: CAWGDYHYGWYF.